This paragraph covers one T cell receptor (beta chain) sequence. Sample-barcoded 5' priming and a J-beta primer mix drove a second PCR of 7 to 11 cycles. A template-switch adaptor containing 12 random nucleotides labeled each cDNA molecule. TCRdb re-called the 5' RACE reads through MiXCR, storing one row per CDR3 protein. Of roughly 650,000 distinct CDR3 sequences in the sample, roughly 30% are singletons; the top ten hold 15%. Each individual donor underwent a draw of ten milliliters of peripheral blood. Per individual sample, total RNA of at least 5 micrograms was extracted. Germline CDR1 reads SGHRS; CDR2 reads YFSETQ. Trimming removed 4 bases at V and 1 base at J, with 11 bases between. The CDR3 spans 15 residues. The data are from a study of blood T cells in healthy people across ages.

The clonotype comes from a woman of 80 years or more in good health. Sequencing input: blood. The chain has TRBV5-1 and TRBJ1-4; maybe TRBD1 (5 bases). The CDR3 is CASSGQGRTNEKLFF. The DNA for the CDR3 is TGCGCCAGCAGCGGGCAGGGTCGAACTAATGAAAAACTGTTTTTT.